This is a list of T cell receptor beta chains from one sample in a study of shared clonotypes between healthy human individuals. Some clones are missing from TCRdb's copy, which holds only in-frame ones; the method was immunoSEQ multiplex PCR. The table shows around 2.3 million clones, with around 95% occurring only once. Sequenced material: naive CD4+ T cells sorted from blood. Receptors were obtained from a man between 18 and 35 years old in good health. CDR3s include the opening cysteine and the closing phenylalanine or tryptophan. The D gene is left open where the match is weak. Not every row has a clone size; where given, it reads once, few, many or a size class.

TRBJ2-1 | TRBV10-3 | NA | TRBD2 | CAISLSGSMNEQFF | TGTGCCATCAGTCTCAGCGGGAGTATGAATGAGCAGTTCTTC
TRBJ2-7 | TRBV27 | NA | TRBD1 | CASSLTGWNHEQYF | TGTGCCAGCAGCCTGACAGGGTGGAACCACGAGCAGTACTTC
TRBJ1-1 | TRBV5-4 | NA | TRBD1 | CASSSQGNGNTEAFF | TGTGCCAGCAGCTCACAGGGGAATGGGAACACTGAAGCTTTCTTT
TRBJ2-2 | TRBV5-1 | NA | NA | CASSLIGSGTGELFF | TGCGCCAGCAGCTTGATCGGGTCTGGGACCGGGGAGCTGTTTTTT
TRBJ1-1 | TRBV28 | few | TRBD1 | CASSEGQGNTEAFF | TGTGCCAGCAGTGAGGGACAGGGGAACACTGAAGCTTTCTTT
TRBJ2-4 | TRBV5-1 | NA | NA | CASSLVVDIQYF | TGCGCCAGCAGCCTAGTAGTGGACATTCAGTACTTC
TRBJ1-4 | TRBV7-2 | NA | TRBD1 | CASSLDRGHEKLFF | TGTGCCAGCAGCTTAGACAGGGGGCATGAAAAACTGTTTTTT
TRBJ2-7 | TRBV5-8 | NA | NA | CASSLGRTRTYEQYF | TGTGCCAGCAGCTTGGGCCGGACAAGAACCTACGAGCAGTACTTC
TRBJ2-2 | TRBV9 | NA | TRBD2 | CASSVAGLVGVGELFF | TGTGCCAGCAGCGTAGCCGGACTAGTCGGAGTCGGGGAGCTGTTTTTT
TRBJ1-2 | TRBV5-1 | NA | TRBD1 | CASGQGNYGYTF | TGCGCCAGCGGACAGGGCAACTATGGCTACACCTTC
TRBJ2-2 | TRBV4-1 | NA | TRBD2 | CASSQPNPLAGQLAGELFF | TGCGCCAGCAGCCAACCCAACCCACTAGCGGGGCAGTTGGCTGGGGAGCTGTTTTTT
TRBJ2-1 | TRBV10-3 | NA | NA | CAIRFEQGNEQFF | TGTGCCATCAGGTTTGAACAGGGCAATGAGCAGTTCTTC
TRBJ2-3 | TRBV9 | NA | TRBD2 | CASSVVNSGGHTDTQYF | TGTGCCAGCAGCGTAGTGAATAGCGGGGGCCACACAGATACGCAGTATTTT
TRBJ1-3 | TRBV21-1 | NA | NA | CASSKGAGQSSGNTIYF | TGTGCCAGCAGCAAAGGGGCCGGACAGAGCTCTGGAAACACCATATATTTT
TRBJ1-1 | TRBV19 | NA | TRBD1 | CASRTGTDNTEAFF | TGTGCCAGTAGAACCGGGACAGATAACACTGAAGCTTTCTTT
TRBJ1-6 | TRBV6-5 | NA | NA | CASSEMTSYNSPLHF | TGTGCCAGCAGCGAAATGACATCATATAATTCACCCCTCCACTTT
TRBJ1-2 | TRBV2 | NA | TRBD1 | CASIGGGTGVYGYTF | TGTGCCAGCATTGGCGGGGGGACAGGGGTGTATGGCTACACCTTC
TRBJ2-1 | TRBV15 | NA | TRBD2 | CATSGSGGTVYYNEQFF | TGTGCCACCAGCGGAAGCGGGGGAACGGTCTACTACAATGAGCAGTTCTTC
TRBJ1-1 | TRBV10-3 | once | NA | CATSIQGTEAFF | TGTGCCACCTCAATTCAGGGCACTGAAGCTTTCTTT
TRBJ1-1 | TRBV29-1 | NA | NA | CSVAGLYTEAFF | TGCAGCGTTGCGGGCCTTTATACTGAAGCTTTCTTT
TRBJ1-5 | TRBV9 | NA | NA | CASSATGFNQPQHF | TGTGCCAGCAGCGCCACAGGGTTCAATCAGCCCCAGCATTTT
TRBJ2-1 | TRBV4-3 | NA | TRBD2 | CASSQASGWDNEQFF | TGCGCCAGCAGCCAAGCTAGCGGATGGGACAATGAGCAGTTCTTC
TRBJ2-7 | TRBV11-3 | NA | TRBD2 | CASSLGAGSAYEQYF | TGTGCCAGCAGCTTAGGAGCGGGGTCAGCCTACGAGCAGTACTTC
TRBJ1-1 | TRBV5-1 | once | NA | CASSLRGGNTEAFF | TGCGCCAGCAGCTTGCGGGGAGGGAACACTGAAGCTTTCTTT
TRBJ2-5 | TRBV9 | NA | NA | CASSVGIQETQYF | TGTGCCAGCAGCGTAGGGATCCAAGAGACCCAGTACTTC
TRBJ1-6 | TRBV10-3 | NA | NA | CAISERTGDSPLHF | TGTGCCATCAGTGAGCGGACGGGAGATTCACCCCTCCACTTT
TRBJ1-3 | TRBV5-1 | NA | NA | CASSSDANSGNTIYF | TGCGCCAGCAGCTCGGACGCAAACTCTGGAAACACCATATATTTT
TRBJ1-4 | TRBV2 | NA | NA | CASSGPNEKLFF | TGTGCCAGCTCGGGCCCTAATGAAAAACTGTTTTTT
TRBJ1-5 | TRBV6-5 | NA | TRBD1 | CASSVQGSNQPQHF | TGTGCCAGCAGTGTACAGGGGAGCAATCAGCCCCAGCATTTT
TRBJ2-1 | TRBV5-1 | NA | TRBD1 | CASSSGAQGSSYNEQFF | TGCGCCAGCAGTTCAGGGGCACAGGGGTCTTCCTACAATGAGCAGTTCTTC
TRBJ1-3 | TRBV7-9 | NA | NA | CASSPKWLGVISGNTIYF | TGTGCCAGCAGCCCAAAGTGGCTGGGGGTTATTTCTGGAAACACCATATATTTT
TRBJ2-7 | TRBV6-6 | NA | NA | CASSSSSSRYEQYF | NA
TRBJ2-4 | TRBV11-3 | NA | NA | CASSPRGRGQKYF | TGTGCCAGCAGCCCTAGGGGGAGGGGGCAAAAGTACTTC
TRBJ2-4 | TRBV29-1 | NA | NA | CSAQVSTGKNIQYF | TGCAGCGCCCAGGTATCCACAGGCAAAAACATTCAGTACTTC
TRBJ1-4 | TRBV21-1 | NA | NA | CASKRGTGDNEKLFF | TGTGCCAGCAAGAGGGGGACAGGTGATAATGAAAAACTGTTTTTT
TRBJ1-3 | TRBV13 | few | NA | CAAQRGSGNTIYF | TGTGCCGCCCAACGGGGATCTGGAAACACCATATATTTT
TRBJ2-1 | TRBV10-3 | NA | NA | CAIRFDNEQFF | TGTGCCATCCGCTTTGACAATGAGCAGTTCTTC
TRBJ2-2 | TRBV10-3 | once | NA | CAISEGVTGELFF | TGTGCCATCAGTGAGGGGGTGACCGGGGAGCTGTTTTTT
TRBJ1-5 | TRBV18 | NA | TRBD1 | CASSPGTGQGHQPQHF | TGTGCCAGCTCACCGGGGACGGGACAGGGACATCAGCCCCAGCATTTT
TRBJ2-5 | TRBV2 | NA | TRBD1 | CASTGRGRETQYF | TGTGCCAGTACTGGTAGGGGGCGGGAGACCCAGTACTTC
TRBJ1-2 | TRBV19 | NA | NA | CASSIGGTDGYTF | TGTGCCAGTAGTATAGGAGGGACGGATGGCTACACCTTC
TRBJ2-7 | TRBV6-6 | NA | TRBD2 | CASIKKVGDYSYEQYF | TGTGCCAGCATCAAAAAGGTGGGGGACTACTCCTACGAGCAGTACTTC
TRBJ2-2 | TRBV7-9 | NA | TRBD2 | CASSLDSGGRRHTGELFF | TGTGCCAGCAGCTTAGACAGCGGGGGGCGAAGGCACACCGGGGAGCTGTTTTTT
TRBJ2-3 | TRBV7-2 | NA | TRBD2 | CASSRGLAGIASTDTQYF | TGTGCCAGCAGCCGTGGACTAGCGGGTATAGCTAGCACAGATACGCAGTATTTT
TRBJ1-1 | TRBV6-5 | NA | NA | CASSYSGSGRAFF | TGTGCCAGCAGTTACTCAGGGAGTGGGAGAGCTTTCTTT
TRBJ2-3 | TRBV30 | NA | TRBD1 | CAWMGPGQGATDTQYF | TGTGCCTGGATGGGTCCGGGACAGGGGGCCACAGATACGCAGTATTTT
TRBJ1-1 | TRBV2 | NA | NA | CASSEALPQTGKWNTEAFF | TGTGCCAGCAGTGAAGCGCTTCCCCAGACAGGAAAATGGAACACTGAAGCTTTCTTT